The clone carrying this TCR beta chain occurred once. Antigen specificity is unknown. The entry originates in a study of T cell responses to AZD1222 COVID-19 vaccine. Study-level findings and limits: Clonal diversity was possibly underestimated, and the donors were mostly white British, with more females.

TCRdb's table, derived via immunoSEQ multiplex PCR, lists solely in-frame clones and lacks some. Of over 100,000 clones listed, roughly 87% are singletons. This CDR3 is 15 amino acids long. Trimming shortened V by 3 bases and J by 8 bases, and 19 bases separated the two germline ends. From germline, CDR1 is MDHEN and CDR2 SYDVKM. The chain couples TRBV28 to TRBJ1-2; possible D gene TRBD1, 6 bases. The origin of this receptor is an adult who received the AZD1222 COVID-19 vaccine. Here the sequenced sample was peripheral blood, taken 28 days after the second AZD1222 dose. The CDR3 DNA sequence: TGTGCCAGCAGTTTTGAGGCGCAGGGGACGGGCGGCTACACCTTC. Translating it yields CASSFEAQGTGGYTF.